This is a list of T cell receptor beta chains from one sample in a study of blood T cell repertoires in COVID-19. The assay was immunoSEQ multiplex PCR, and TCRdb's table has in-frame clones only and misses some. Of tens of thousands of clones listed, approximately 90% are singletons. Sequenced sample: peripheral blood. The source is an elderly woman with acute or convalescent COVID-19. Both conserved end residues are part of each CDR3. The order of the fields is CDR3 length, V gene, D gene, J gene, clone size, CDR3 protein, CDR3 DNA. The D gene is left open where the match is weak. Clone sizes are given selectively: once, few, many, or a class where the clone is expanded.

>13|TRBV3-1/TRBV3-2|NA|TRBJ1-2|NA
CASSQRDTYGYTF
TGTGCCAGCAGCCAAAGGGACACCTATGGCTACACCTTC
>13|TRBV12-3/TRBV12-4|TRBD1|TRBJ1-2|NA
CASSSGQGSGYTF
TGTGCCAGCAGTTCAGGACAGGGGAGTGGCTACACCTTC
>14|TRBV29-1|NA|TRBJ1-1|NA
CSGTAGGMNTEAFF
TGCAGCGGGACGGCGGGGGGCATGAACACTGAAGCTTTCTTT
>15|TRBV23-1|NA|TRBJ2-1|NA
CARTIWRYGYNEQFF
TGCGCCCGTACAATTTGGAGGTATGGTTACAATGAGCAGTTCTTC
>15|TRBV5-1|TRBD2|TRBJ2-5|NA
CASSDSGGVHETQYF
TGCGCCAGCAGCGATAGCGGGGGGGTCCACGAGACCCAGTACTTC
>17|TRBV28|TRBD1|TRBJ1-4|NA
CASSFSPQGVARGKLFF
TGTGCCAGCAGTTTTTCCCCACAGGGGGTGGCCAGAGGAAAACTGTTTTTT
>15|TRBV3-1/TRBV3-2|NA|TRBJ2-3|NA
CASSPTIPGADTQYF
TGTGCCAGCAGTCCCACTATTCCCGGGGCAGATACGCAGTATTTT
>15|TRBV6-5|NA|TRBJ2-2|NA
CASSWGLRDTGELFF
TGTGCCAGCAGTTGGGGACTCAGAGACACCGGGGAGCTGTTTTTT
>15|TRBV18|TRBD1|TRBJ1-5|NA
CASSSETGGPQPQHF
TGTGCCAGCTCCTCCGAGACAGGGGGGCCGCAGCCCCAGCATTTT
>16|TRBV2|NA|TRBJ1-1|NA
CASSREAPGVDTEAFF
TGTGCCAGCAGCCGGGAGGCGCCCGGCGTTGACACTGAAGCTTTCTTT
>14|TRBV29-1|TRBD2|TRBJ2-7|NA
CSACRETSVGEQYF
TGCAGCGCCTGTCGGGAGACTAGCGTCGGCGAGCAGTACTTC
>15|TRBV9|TRBD2|TRBJ2-7|NA
CASSVASGSMYEQYF
TGTGCCAGCAGCGTAGCTAGCGGGAGTATGTACGAGCAGTACTTC
>16|TRBV7-3|TRBD2|TRBJ2-3|NA
CASSETSLAATDTQYF
TGTGCCAGCAGCGAAACCTCACTAGCGGCCACAGATACGCAGTATTTT
>13|TRBV5-1|NA|TRBJ2-1|few
CASSEQDYNEQFF
TGCGCCAGCAGCGAACAGGACTACAATGAGCAGTTCTTC
>13|TRBV28|NA|TRBJ2-3|NA
CASSLLTSDTQYF
TGTGCCAGCAGTTTATTGACTTCAGATACGCAGTATTTT
>13|TRBV9|TRBD1|TRBJ2-7|once
CASSVDRGGEQYF
TGTGCCAGCAGCGTCGACAGGGGTGGCGAGCAGTACTTC
>15|TRBV7-2|TRBD1|TRBJ1-1|NA
CASSLTTGGNTEAFF
TGTGCCAGCAGCTTGACGACAGGGGGGAACACTGAAGCTTTCTTT
>16|TRBV2|NA|TRBJ1-4|NA
CASSKPGGFTNEKLFF
TGTGCCAGCAGTAAGCCGGGAGGTTTCACTAATGAAAAACTGTTTTTT
>15|TRBV5-1|TRBD2|TRBJ2-1|NA
CASSLLAGGYNEQFF
TGCGCCAGCAGCTTACTAGCGGGGGGGTACAATGAGCAGTTCTTC
>16|TRBV6-2/TRBV6-3|TRBD2|TRBJ2-1|NA
CASSDPGTSGNNEQFF
TGTGCCAGCAGTGACCCCGGGACTAGCGGGAACAATGAGCAGTTCTTC
>17|TRBV6-6|TRBD1|TRBJ1-6|NA
CASSPGTGRLNNSPLHF
TGTGCCAGCAGTCCAGGGACAGGACGGCTCAATAATTCACCCCTCCACTTT
>17|TRBV5-1|TRBD2|TRBJ2-3|NA
CASSFLGLAGYIDTQYF
TGCGCCAGCAGCTTCTTGGGACTAGCGGGGTATATAGATACGCAGTATTTT
>15|TRBV7-2|NA|TRBJ2-1|NA
CASRKTSTVNNEQFF
TGTGCCAGCAGAAAAACATCGACAGTTAACAATGAGCAGTTCTTC
>13|TRBV11-1|NA|TRBJ1-1|NA
CASSLPGQNEAFF
TGTGCCAGCAGCTTACCCGGACAGAATGAAGCTTTCTTT
>15|TRBV29-1|TRBD2|TRBJ2-7|NA
CSVEGGSGRSYEQYF
TGCAGCGTTGAAGGGGGTAGCGGGCGCTCCTACGAGCAGTACTTC
>15|TRBV5-1|TRBD1|TRBJ1-2|NA
CASSLVQGSSGGYTF
TGCGCCAGCAGCTTAGTACAGGGGAGTTCGGGCGGCTACACCTTC
>14|TRBV11-2|TRBD1|TRBJ2-7|once
CASSAKQGAVEQYF
TGTGCCAGCAGCGCCAAACAGGGGGCGGTCGAGCAGTACTTC
>13|TRBV19|NA|TRBJ2-1|NA
CASSIGRANEQFF
TGTGCCAGTAGTATCGGCAGGGCAAATGAGCAGTTCTTC
>12|TRBV7-2|NA|TRBJ1-2|NA
CASSLVAEGYTF
TGTGCCAGCAGCTTAGTGGCGGAAGGCTACACCTTC
>13|TRBV7-3|NA|TRBJ2-1|NA
CASSLGTYNEQFF
TGTGCCAGCAGCCTCGGGACCTACAATGAGCAGTTCTTC
>15|TRBV5-1|TRBD1|TRBJ2-7|NA
CASSLAGQGVHEQYF
TGCGCCAGCAGCTTGGCGGGACAGGGCGTCCACGAGCAGTACTTC
>12|TRBV28|NA|TRBJ2-2|NA
CASSLRVGELFF
TGTGCCAGCAGTCTCCGGGTCGGGGAGCTGTTTTTT
>13|TRBV6-5|TRBD1|TRBJ1-6|NA
CASSGQQNSPLHF
TGTGCCAGCTCGGGACAGCAAAATTCACCCCTCCACTTT
>13|TRBV10-3|NA|TRBJ1-2|NA
CAISEQGSYGYTF
TGTGCCATCAGTGAACAGGGTTCGTATGGCTACACCTTC
>15|TRBV5-1|TRBD1|TRBJ2-2|NA
CASRPTGMGTGELFF
TGCGCCAGCAGACCGACAGGGATGGGCACCGGGGAGCTGTTTTTT
>15|TRBV5-1|TRBD1|TRBJ1-6|NA
CASSYTGQGNSPLHF
TGCGCCAGCAGCTATACGGGACAGGGTAATTCACCCCTCCACTTT
>16|TRBV5-1|TRBD1|TRBJ1-6|NA
CASSASGTGPRAPLHF
TGCGCCAGCAGCGCCTCCGGGACAGGGCCTCGAGCACCCCTCCACTTT
>13|TRBV28|TRBD1|TRBJ1-4|NA
CASSWDRELKLFF
TGTGCCAGCAGTTGGGACAGGGAGTTGAAACTGTTTTTT
>13|TRBV12-3/TRBV12-4|TRBD1|TRBJ2-2|NA
CANRQGFGGELFF
TGTGCCAACCGACAGGGGTTCGGGGGGGAGCTGTTTTTT
>14|TRBV14|NA|TRBJ2-2|NA
CASRPDPNTGELFF
TGTGCCAGCAGACCAGATCCGAACACCGGGGAGCTGTTTTTT
>15|TRBV27|TRBD1|TRBJ1-5|NA
CASSPLRGRLNPQHF
TGTGCCAGCAGTCCTCTCAGGGGGCGATTAAACCCCCAGCATTTT
>17|TRBV4-1|TRBD2|TRBJ2-3|NA
CASSQKGLAGNTDTQYF
TGCGCCAGCAGCCAGAAGGGTCTAGCGGGAAACACAGATACGCAGTATTTT
>16|TRBV9|TRBD1|TRBJ1-1|NA
CASSSEDGTGFTEAFF
TGTGCCAGCAGCTCAGAGGACGGGACAGGTTTCACTGAAGCTTTCTTT
>15|TRBV5-6|TRBD1|TRBJ1-6|once
CASSFTGGANSPLHF
TGTGCCAGCAGCTTCACAGGGGGCGCGAATTCACCCCTCCACTTT
>20|TRBV28|TRBD2|TRBJ2-6|once
CASSYPWGGPYQSGANVLTF
TGTGCCAGCAGTTACCCCTGGGGGGGTCCCTATCAATCTGGGGCCAACGTCCTGACTTTC